The present T cell receptor (beta chain) was sequenced within a study of PD-1 blockade in classical Hodgkin lymphoma. Using immunoSEQ multiplex PCR, the repertoire was profiled, and TCRdb retains in-frame clones only, with some absent. The table lists more than 10,000 clones, 88% of them singletons. Germline-derived CDR1 and CDR2 are MNHEY and SMNVEV (reference sequence). Trimming cost V 0 bases and J 3 bases; bases outside gene matches: 10. CDR3 length: 17 amino acids. Time point in this sample: cycle 4 day 1 (C4D1), after more than five weeks of nivolumab. Each patient relapsed following autologous stem cell transplantation, and prior brentuximab vedotin exposure differed. Purification of CD4+ T cells from thawed PBMCs was achieved by magnetic negative selection. Note on this clone: Its target is not known.

Study-wide results and limits: According to reports, newly diagnosed patients had lower baseline TCR diversity than healthy donors, and relapsed/refractory patients had lower baseline TCR diversity still. Baseline diversity was lower in partial responders and progressors than complete responders.

The TCR comes from a human donor with classical Hodgkin lymphoma. This sample comprised CD4+ T cells from blood, obtained before the fourth cycle of nivolumab. The rearrangement links TRBV27 to TRBJ2-7; 8 bases map to TRBD2. CDR3 nucleotides: TGTGCCAGCAGTTTATCTCCACCGGGACTAGGTGACTACGAGCAGTACTTC. This gives the protein CASSLSPPGLGDYEQYF.